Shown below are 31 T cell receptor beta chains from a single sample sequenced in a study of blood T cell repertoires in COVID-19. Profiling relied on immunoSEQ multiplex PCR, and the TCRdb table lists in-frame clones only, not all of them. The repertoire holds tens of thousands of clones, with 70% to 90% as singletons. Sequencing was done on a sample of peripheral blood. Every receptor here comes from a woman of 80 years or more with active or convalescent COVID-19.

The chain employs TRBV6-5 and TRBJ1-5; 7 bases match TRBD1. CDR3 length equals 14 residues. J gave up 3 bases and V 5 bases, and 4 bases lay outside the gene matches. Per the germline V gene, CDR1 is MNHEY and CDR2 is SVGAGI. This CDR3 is CASSIDRANQPQHF. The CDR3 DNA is TGTGCCAGCAGTATAGACAGGGCCAATCAGCCCCAGCATTTT.

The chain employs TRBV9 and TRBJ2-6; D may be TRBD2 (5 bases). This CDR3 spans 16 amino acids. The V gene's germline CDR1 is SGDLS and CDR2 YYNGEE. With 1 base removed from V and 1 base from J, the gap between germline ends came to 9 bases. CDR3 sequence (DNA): TGTGCCAGCAGCGTATTGGGCGGGTCTGGGGCCAACGTCCTGACTTTC. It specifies CASSVLGGSGANVLTF.

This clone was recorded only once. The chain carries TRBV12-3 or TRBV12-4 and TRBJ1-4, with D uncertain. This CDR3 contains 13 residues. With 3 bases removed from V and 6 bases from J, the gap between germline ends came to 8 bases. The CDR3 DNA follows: TGTGCCAGCAGTTTTTTGGGAGATGAAAAACTGTTTTTT. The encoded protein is CASSFLGDEKLFF.

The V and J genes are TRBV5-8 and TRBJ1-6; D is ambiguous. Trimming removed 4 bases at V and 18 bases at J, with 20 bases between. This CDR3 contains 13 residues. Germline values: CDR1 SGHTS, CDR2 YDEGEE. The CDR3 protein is CASSPRVQAKTHF. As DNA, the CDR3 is TGTGCCAGCAGCCCGAGGGTCCAGGCCAAGACCCACTTT.

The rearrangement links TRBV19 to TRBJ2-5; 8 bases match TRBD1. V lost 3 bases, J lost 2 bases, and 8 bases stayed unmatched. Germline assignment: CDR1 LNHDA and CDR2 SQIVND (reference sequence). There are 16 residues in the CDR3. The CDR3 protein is CASSMRGTGQQETQYF. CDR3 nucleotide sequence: TGTGCCAGTAGTATGAGAGGGACAGGCCAACAAGAGACCCAGTACTTC.

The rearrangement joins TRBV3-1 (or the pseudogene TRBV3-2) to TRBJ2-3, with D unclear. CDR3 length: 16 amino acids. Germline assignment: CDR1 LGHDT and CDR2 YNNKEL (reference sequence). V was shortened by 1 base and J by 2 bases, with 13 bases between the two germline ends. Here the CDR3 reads CASSQVSDTLTDTQYF. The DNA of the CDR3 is TGTGCCAGCAGCCAAGTTAGTGACACGCTCACAGATACGCAGTATTTT.

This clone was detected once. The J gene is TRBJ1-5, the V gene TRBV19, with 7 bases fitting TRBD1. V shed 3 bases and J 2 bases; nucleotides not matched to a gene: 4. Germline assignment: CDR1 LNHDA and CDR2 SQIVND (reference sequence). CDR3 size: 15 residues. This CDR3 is CASSIGGGGNQPQHF. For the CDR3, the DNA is TGTGCCAGTAGTATCGGAGGGGGCGGCAATCAGCCCCAGCATTTT.

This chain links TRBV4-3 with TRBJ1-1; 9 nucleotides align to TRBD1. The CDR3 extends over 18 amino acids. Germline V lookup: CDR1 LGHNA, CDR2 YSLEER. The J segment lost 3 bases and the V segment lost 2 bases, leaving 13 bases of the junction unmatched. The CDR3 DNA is TGCGCCAGCAGCCAACGACGGACAGGGGATCTTTGGGACACTGAAGCTTTCTTT. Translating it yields CASSQRRTGDLWDTEAFF.

The CDR3 protein is CATSRDFASGGPGAGAFF. The DNA of the CDR3 is TGTGCCACCAGCAGAGATTTTGCTTCAGGGGGCCCTGGGGCGGGAGCTTTCTTT. The V call is TRBV15, the J call TRBJ1-1; TRBD1 aligns across 8 bases. Germline CDR1 and CDR2: LNHNV and YYDKDF (reference sequence). V lost 0 bases and J lost 10; bases outside the gene matches: 19. This CDR3 is built from 18 residues.

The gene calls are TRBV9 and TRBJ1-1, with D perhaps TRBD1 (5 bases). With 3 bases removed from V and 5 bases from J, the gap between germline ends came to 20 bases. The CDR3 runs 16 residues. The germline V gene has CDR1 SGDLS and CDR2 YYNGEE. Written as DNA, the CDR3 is TGTGCCAGCAGCGCCCTGATGGGGGGGAGGAGGACTGAAGCTTTCTTT. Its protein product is CASSALMGGRRTEAFF.

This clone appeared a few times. Written as DNA, the CDR3 is TGTGCCAGTAGTATCCATCAGGCTCCCTTCTATGGCTACACCTTC. Its protein is CASSIHQAPFYGYTF. The chain carries TRBV19 and TRBJ1-2; the D is unclear. This CDR3 is 15 amino acids long. Deletions cut 3 bases from V and 4 bases from J, with 15 bases between. In germline, CDR1 is LNHDA, CDR2 SQIVND (reference sequence).

The CDR3 is CASSIAGTLNWYGYTF. In DNA form, the CDR3 reads TGTGCCAGTAGTATAGCTGGGACACTCAATTGGTATGGCTACACCTTC. V gene TRBV19 combines with J gene TRBJ1-2; D is perhaps TRBD1 (6 bases). This CDR3 region has 16 residues. CDR1 and CDR2 (germline): LNHDA, SQIVND (reference sequence). Trimming pared 1 base from V and 5 bases from J, leaving 17 bases between.

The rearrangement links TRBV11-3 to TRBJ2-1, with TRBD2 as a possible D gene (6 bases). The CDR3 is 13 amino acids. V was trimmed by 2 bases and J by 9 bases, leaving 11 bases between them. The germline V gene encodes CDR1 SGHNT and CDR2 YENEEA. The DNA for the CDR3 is TGTGCCAGCAGCTTATTGCTGGGAGGTGAGCAGTTCTTC. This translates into CASSLLLGGEQFF.

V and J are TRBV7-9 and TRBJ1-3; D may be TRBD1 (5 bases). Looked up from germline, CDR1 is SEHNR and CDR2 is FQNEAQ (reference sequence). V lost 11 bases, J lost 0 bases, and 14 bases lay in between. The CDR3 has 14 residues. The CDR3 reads CASQELNSGNTIYF. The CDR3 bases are TGTGCCTCACAGGAGTTGAACTCTGGAAACACCATATATTTT.

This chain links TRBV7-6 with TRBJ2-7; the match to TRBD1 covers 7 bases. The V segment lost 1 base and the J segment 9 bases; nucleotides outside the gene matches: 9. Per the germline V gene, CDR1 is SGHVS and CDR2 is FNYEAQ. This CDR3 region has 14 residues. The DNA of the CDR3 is TGTGCCAGCAGCTTAGGTCCCCACAGGGGCGGGCAGTACTTC. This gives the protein CASSLGPHRGGQYF.

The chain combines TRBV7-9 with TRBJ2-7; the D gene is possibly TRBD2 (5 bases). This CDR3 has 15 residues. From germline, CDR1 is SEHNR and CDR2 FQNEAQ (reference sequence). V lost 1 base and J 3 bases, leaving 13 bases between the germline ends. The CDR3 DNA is TGTGCCAGCAGCTTAGGGTCTGCCCGGGACTACGAGCAGTACTTC. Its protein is CASSLGSARDYEQYF.

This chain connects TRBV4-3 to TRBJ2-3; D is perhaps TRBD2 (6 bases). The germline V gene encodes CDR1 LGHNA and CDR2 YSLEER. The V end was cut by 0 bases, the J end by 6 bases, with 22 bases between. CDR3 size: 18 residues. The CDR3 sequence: CASSQDLPGLAGIDTQYF. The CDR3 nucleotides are TGCGCCAGCAGCCAAGATCTCCCCGGCCTTGCGGGGATCGATACGCAGTATTTT.

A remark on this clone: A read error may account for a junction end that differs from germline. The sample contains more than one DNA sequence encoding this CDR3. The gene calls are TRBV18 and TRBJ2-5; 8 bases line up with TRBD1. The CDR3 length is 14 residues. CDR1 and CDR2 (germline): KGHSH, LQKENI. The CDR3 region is CASSRGQVRETQYF. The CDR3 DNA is TGTGCCAGCTCTCGGGGACAGGTTCGGGAGACTCAGTACTTC. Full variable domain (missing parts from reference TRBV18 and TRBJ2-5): NAGVMQNPRHLVRRRGQEARLRCSPMKGHSHVYWYRQLPEEGLKFMVYLQKENIIDESGMPKERFSAEFPKEGPSILRIQQVVRGDSAAYFCASSRGQVRETQYFGPGTRLLVL.

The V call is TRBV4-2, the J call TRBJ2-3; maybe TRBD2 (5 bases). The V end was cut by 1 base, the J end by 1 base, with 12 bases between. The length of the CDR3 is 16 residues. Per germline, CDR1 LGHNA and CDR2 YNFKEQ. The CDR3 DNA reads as TGTGCCAGCAGCCAAGGTGGAGGTCTTGGCACAGATACGCAGTATTTT. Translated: CASSQGGGLGTDTQYF.

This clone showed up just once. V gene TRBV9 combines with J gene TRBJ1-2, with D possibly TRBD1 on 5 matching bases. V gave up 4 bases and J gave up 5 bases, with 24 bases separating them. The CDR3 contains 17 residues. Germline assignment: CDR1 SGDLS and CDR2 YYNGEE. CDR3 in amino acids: CASSSGKVYGTLYGYTF. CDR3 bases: TGTGCCAGCAGCTCCGGAAAAGTATACGGGACTCTATATGGCTACACCTTC.

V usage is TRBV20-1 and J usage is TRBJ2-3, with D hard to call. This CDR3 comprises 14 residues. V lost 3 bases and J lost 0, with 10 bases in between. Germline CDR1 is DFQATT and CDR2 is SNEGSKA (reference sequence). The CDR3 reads CSASLVRSTDTQYF. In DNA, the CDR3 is TGCAGTGCTAGTCTGGTTCGGAGCACAGATACGCAGTATTTT.

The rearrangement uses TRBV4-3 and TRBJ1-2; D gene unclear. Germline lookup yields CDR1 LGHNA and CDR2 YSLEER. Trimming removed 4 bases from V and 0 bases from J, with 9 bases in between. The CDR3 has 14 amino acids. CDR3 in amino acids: CASSREATNYGYTF. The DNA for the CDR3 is TGCGCCAGCAGCCGAGAAGCTACTAACTATGGCTACACCTTC.

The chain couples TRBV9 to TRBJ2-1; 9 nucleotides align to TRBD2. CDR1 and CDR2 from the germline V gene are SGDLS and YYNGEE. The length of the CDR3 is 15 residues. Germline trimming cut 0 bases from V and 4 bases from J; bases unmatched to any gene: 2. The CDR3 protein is CASSVVTSGYNEQFF. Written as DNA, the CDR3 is TGTGCCAGCAGCGTAGTAACTAGCGGGTACAATGAGCAGTTCTTC.

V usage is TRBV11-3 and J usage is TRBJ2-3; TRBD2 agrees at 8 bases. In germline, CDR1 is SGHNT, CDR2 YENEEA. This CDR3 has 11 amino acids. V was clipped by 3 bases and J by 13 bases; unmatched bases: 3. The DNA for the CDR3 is TGTGCCAGCAGCTTCCTACTAGCGGAGTATTTT. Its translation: CASSFLLAEYF.

The CDR3 DNA reads TGTGCCAGCAGTTACCCCCAGGTGACAGATACGCAGTATTTT. This encodes CASSYPQVTDTQYF. The rearrangement links TRBV6-5 to TRBJ2-3; no firm D call. V was clipped by 2 bases and J by 3 bases, with 9 bases between them. This CDR3 has 14 residues. Germline V lookup: CDR1 MNHEY, CDR2 SVGAGI.

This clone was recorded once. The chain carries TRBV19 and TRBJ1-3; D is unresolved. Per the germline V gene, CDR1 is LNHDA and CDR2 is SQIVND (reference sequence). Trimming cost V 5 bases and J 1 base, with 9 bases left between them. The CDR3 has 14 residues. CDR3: CASSYLRSGNTIYF. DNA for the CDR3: TGTGCCAGTAGTTACCTGCGATCTGGAAACACCATATATTTT.

CDR3 residues: CASSSQGNKNIQYF. CDR3 DNA sequence: TGTGCCAGCAGTTCACAGGGTAACAAAAACATTCAGTACTTC. The chain is built from TRBV6-2 or TRBV6-3 and TRBJ2-4, with D perhaps matching TRBD1 (6 bases). V lost 4 bases and J lost 3, with 10 bases in between. Germline CDR1 reads MNHEY; CDR2 reads SVGEGT. CDR3 length: 14 amino acids.

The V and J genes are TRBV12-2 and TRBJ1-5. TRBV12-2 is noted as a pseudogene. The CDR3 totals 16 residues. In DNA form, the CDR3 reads TGTGCAAGTCGCTTAGGCGGAGGGTCGGGGAATCAGCCCCAGCATTTT. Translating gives CASRLGGGSGNQPQHF.

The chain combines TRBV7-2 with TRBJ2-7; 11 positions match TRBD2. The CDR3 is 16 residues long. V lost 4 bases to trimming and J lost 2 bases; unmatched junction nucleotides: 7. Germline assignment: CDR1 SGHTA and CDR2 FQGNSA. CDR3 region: CASSSRLAGNTYEQYF. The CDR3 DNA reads TGTGCCAGCAGCTCCCGACTAGCGGGGAATACCTACGAGCAGTACTTC.

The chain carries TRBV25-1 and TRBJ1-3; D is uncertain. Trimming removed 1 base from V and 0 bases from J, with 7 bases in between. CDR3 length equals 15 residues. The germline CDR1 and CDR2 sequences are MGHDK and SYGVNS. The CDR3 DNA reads TGTGCCAGCAGTGAATCCGGAGGCTCTGGAAACACCATATATTTT. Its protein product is CASSESGGSGNTIYF.

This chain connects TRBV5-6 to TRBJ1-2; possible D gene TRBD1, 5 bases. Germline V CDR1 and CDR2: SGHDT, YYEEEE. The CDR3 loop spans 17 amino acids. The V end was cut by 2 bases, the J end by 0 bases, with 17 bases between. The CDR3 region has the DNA TGTGCCAGCAGCTTCCGGTTAGGGGTAGGAGCTAACTATGGCTACACCTTC. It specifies CASSFRLGVGANYGYTF.